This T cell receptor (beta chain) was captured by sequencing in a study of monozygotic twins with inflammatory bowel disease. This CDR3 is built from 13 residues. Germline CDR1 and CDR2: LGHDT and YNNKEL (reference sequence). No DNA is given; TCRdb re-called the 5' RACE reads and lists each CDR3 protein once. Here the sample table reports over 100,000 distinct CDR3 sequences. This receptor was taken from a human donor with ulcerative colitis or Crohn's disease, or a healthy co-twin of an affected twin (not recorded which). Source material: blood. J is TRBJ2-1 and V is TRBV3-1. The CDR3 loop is CASSQDGFNEQFF.